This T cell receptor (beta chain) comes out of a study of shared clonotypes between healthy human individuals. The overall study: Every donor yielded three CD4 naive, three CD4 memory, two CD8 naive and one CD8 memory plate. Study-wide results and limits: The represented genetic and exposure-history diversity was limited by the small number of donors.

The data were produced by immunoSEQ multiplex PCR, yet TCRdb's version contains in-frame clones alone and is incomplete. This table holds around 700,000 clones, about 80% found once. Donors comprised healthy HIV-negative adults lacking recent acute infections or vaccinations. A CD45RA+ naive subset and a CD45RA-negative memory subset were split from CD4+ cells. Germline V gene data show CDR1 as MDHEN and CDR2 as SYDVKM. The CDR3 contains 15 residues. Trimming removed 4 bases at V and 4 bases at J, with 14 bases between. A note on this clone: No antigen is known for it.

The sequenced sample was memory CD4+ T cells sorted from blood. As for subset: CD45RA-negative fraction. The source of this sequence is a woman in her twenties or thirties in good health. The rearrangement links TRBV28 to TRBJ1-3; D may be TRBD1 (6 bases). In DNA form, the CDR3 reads TGTGCCAGCAGTTCCGCAGGGGATTTCGGAAACACCATATATTTT. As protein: CASSSAGDFGNTIYF.